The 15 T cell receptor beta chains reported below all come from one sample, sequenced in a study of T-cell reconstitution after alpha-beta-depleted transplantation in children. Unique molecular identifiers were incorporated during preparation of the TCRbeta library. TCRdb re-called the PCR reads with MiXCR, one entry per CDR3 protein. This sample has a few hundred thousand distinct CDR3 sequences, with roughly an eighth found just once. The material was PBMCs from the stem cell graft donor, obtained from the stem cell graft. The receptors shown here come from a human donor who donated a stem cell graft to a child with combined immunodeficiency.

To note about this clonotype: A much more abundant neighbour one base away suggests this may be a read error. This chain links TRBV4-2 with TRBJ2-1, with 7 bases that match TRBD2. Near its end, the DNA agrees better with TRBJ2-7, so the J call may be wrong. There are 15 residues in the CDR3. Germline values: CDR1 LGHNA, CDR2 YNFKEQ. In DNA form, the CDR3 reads TGTGCCAGCAGCCAAGATGGCGGGAGTCACAATGAGCAGTACTTC. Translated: CASSQDGGSHNEQYF.

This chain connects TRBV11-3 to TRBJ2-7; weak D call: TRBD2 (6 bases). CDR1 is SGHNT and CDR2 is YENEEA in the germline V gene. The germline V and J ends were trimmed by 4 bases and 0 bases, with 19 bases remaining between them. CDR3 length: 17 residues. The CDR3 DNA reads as TGTGCCAGCAGCTCCCGGGCTTGGCTAGCGTACTCCTACGAGCAGTACTTC. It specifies CASSSRAWLAYSYEQYF.

The CDR3 nucleotides read TGTGCCAGCACGCAGACAGGGAAATTAGGCGAGCAGTACTTC. It specifies CASTQTGKLGEQYF. The chain combines TRBV25-1 with TRBJ2-7; TRBD1 matches 7 bases. The CDR3 totals 14 residues. CDR1 is MGHDK, CDR2 SYGVNS, per germline. V lost 7 bases, J lost 6 bases, and 12 bases stayed unmatched.

The CDR3 coding sequence is TGTGCCATCAGTACCCCGCGGAGACTAGCGGGAGATAATTACGAGCAGTACTTC. Encoded protein: CAISTPRRLAGDNYEQYF. The rearrangement joins TRBV10-3 to TRBJ2-7; 12 positions agree with TRBD2. This CDR3 is 18 amino acids long. Losses at the gene ends were 5 bases for V and 4 bases for J; bases not matched to a gene: 15. Germline CDR1 ENHRY, CDR2 SYGVKD.

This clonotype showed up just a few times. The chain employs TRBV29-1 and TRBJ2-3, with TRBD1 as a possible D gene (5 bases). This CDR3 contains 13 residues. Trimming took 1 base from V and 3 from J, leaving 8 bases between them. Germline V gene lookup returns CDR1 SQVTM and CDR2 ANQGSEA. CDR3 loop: CSVEVAGTDTQYF. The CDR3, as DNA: TGCAGCGTTGAAGTAGCAGGGACAGATACGCAGTATTTT.

The chain's CDR3 is CASSWDRRSPGTQYF. In nucleotides, the CDR3 is TGTGCCAGCAGCTGGGACAGGAGGTCTCCCGGGACCCAGTACTTC. V is TRBV7-9 and J is TRBJ2-5, with 8 bases identical to TRBD1. Per germline, CDR1 SEHNR and CDR2 FQNEAQ (reference sequence). The CDR3 is 15 amino acids. The junction had 11 bases not matched to a gene; V was cut back by 4 bases and J by 7 bases.

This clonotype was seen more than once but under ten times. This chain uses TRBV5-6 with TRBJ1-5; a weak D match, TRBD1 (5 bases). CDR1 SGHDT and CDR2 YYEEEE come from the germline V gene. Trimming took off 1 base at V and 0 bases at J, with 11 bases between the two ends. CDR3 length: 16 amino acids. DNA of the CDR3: TGTGCCAGCAGCTTGTGGGGGGTTAATAGCAATCAGCCCCAGCATTTT. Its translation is CASSLWGVNSNQPQHF. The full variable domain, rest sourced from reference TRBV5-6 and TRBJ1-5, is DAGVTQSPTHLIKTRGQQVTLRCSPKSGHDTVSWYQQALGQGPQFIFQYYEEEERQRGNFPDRFSGHQFPNYSSELNVNALLLGDSALYLCASSLWGVNSNQPQHFGDGTRLSIL.

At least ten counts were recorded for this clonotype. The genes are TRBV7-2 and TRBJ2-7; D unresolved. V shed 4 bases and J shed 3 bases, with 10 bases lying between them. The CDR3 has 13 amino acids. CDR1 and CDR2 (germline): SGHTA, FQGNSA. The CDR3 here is CASSSIGSYEQYF. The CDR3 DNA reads TGTGCCAGCAGCTCCATAGGAAGCTACGAGCAGTACTTC.

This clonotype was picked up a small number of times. CDR3 in DNA: TGCGCCAGCAGCGGCACCCTTAGCTCCTACGAGCAGTACTTC. It is translated as CASSGTLSSYEQYF. V usage is TRBV5-1 and J usage is TRBJ2-7; no firm D call. The germline V gene has CDR1 SGHRS and CDR2 YFSETQ. The CDR3 is made up of 14 amino acids. Trimming left V 4 bases short and J 0 bases short, with 11 bases between.

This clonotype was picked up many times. As DNA, the CDR3 is TGTGCCACCAGTGATTCCGGATTGAATCAGCCCCAGCATTTT. Translated, it gives CATSDSGLNQPQHF. This rearrangement joins TRBV24-1 to TRBJ1-5, with no clear D. Germline values: CDR1 KGHDR, CDR2 SFDVKD. This CDR3 has 14 residues. With 2 bases removed from V and 4 bases from J, the gap between germline ends came to 8 bases.

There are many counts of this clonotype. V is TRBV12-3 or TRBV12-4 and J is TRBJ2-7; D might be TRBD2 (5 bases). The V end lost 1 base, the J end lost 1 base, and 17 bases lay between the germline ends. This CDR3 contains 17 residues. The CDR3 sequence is CASSLGAGGVPSYEQYF. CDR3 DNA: TGTGCCAGCAGTTTAGGGGCGGGCGGAGTTCCATCCTACGAGCAGTACTTC.

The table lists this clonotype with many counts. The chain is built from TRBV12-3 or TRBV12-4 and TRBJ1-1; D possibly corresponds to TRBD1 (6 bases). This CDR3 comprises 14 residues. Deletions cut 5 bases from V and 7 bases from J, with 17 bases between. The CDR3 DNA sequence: TGTGCCAGCAGTCTCCAGACAGGAACGGGTGAAGCTTTCTTT. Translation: CASSLQTGTGEAFF.

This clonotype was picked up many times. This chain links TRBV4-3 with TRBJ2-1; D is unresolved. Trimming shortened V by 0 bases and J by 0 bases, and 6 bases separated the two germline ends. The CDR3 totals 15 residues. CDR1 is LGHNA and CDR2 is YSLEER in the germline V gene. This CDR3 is CASSQDKSSYNEQFF. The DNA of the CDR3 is TGCGCCAGCAGCCAAGACAAGAGCTCCTACAATGAGCAGTTCTTC.

This CDR3 reads CASSLVAGGLDTEAFF. DNA of the CDR3: TGCGCCAGCAGCTTGGTAGCCGGGGGGCTCGACACTGAAGCTTTCTTT. The chain combines TRBV5-1 with TRBJ1-1, with D possibly being TRBD1 (6 bases). The V end was cut by 0 bases, the J end by 3 bases, with 15 bases between. Germline V gene data show CDR1 as SGHRS and CDR2 as YFSETQ. The CDR3 covers 16 residues.

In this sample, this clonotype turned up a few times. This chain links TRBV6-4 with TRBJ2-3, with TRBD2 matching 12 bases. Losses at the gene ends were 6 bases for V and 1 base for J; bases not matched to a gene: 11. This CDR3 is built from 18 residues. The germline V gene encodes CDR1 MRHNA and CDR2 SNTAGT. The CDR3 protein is CASRLAGGPRDRTDTQYF. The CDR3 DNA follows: TGTGCCAGCAGACTAGCGGGGGGCCCACGGGACCGCACAGATACGCAGTATTTT.